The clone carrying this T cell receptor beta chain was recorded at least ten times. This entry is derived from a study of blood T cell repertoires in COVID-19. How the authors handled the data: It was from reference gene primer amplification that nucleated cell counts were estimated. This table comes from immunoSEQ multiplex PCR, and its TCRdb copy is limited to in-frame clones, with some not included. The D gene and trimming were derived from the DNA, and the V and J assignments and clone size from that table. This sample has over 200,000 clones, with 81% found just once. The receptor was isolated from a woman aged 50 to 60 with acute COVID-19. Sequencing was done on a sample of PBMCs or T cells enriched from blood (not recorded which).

The CDR3 nucleotides are TGTGCCAGCAGTCCCCCTGAATACAGCGGGGGTCCTTCCTACAATGAGCAGTTCTTC. Translated, it gives CASSPPEYSGGPSYNEQFF. The chain carries TRBV6-6 and TRBJ2-1, with 8 bases aligning to TRBD2. Trimming took 5 bases from V and 1 from J; bases not matched to a gene: 16. CDR3 length equals 19 residues. Germline V lookup: CDR1 MNHNY, CDR2 SVGAGI (reference sequence).